The next 5 T cell receptor beta chains were all read from a single sample in a study of cytomegalovirus exposure and HLA in healthy donors (dated 2017 in TCRdb). The library was built by means of the immunoSEQ multiplex PCR assay. As stored in TCRdb, this immuneACCESS dataset retains in-frame rearrangements with V and J assigned. A fraction of the clones does not appear; measured against another copy, unresolved V genes explain less than half of the discrepancy, and the remainder lacks a known reason. The sample contains about 280,000 clones, roughly 88% of them found a single time. The ten most abundant clones make up 0.92% of the sample. What was sequenced was PBMCs. These TCRs come from a woman younger than 35 in good health and CMV-seronegative.

The rearrangement uses TRBV6-1 and TRBJ2-5, with 7 bases identical to TRBD2. Germline-derived CDR1 and CDR2 are MNHNS and SASEGT. Unmatched junction bases numbered 15, after V lost 9 bases and J lost 5 bases. The CDR3 is made up of 15 amino acids. CDR3 region: CARSPLRRERETQYF. The CDR3 nucleotides are TGTGCCAGAAGTCCGCTCCGGCGGGAGCGGGAGACCCAGTACTTC.

This sequence joins TRBV6-1 and TRBJ1-2, with D maybe TRBD1 (6 bases). The CDR3 is 16 residues long. Germline assignment: CDR1 MNHNS and CDR2 SASEGT. Trimming stripped 3 bases from V and 7 bases from J, with 21 bases between. CDR3 loop: CASSENGQLAVRGYTF. The CDR3 coding sequence is TGTGCCAGCAGTGAGAACGGACAGTTGGCAGTCCGTGGCTACACCTTC.

V gene TRBV5-1 combines with J gene TRBJ2-5, with 9 bases identical to TRBD1. This CDR3 comprises 15 residues. The V and J ends lost 4 bases and 5 bases, in that order; junction bases with no gene match: 9. Germline CDR1 is SGHRS and CDR2 is YFSETQ. This chain's CDR3 is CASSTSQGARETQYF. The CDR3 bases are TGCGCCAGCAGCACGTCACAGGGGGCTCGCGAGACCCAGTACTTC.

This clone has just a few counts. Here the CDR3 DNA reads TGTGCCAGCAGTGACCAGGGTGGCTATGGCTACACCTTC. It translates to CASSDQGGYGYTF. V is TRBV6-1 and J is TRBJ1-2; maybe TRBD1 (5 bases). The V gene's germline CDR1 is MNHNS and CDR2 SASEGT. Trimming left V 3 bases short and J 4 bases short, with 9 bases between. This CDR3 spans 13 amino acids.

The V gene is TRBV5-6, the J gene TRBJ2-7; 9 bases agree with TRBD1. V was pared by 5 bases and J by 4 bases, with 7 bases of the junction left unmatched. Germline V gene data show CDR1 as SGHDT and CDR2 as YYEEEE. This CDR3 is 14 amino acids long. The CDR3 region is CASRRQGENYEQYF. CDR3 DNA: TGTGCCAGCAGAAGACAGGGGGAAAATTACGAGCAGTACTTC.